This section outlines one T cell receptor beta chain sequence together with its context. Indicated time point: newly diagnosed GD, antithyroid drugs for less than 3 months. With RNA extracted from PBMCs as input, the TCR library was made. This specimen comes from a study of regulatory T cells in long-lasting Graves disease. The CDR3 loop spans 14 amino acids. CDR1 is SGHTA and CDR2 is FQGTGA in the germline V gene. The ends were cut back, 4 bases at V and 7 bases at J, with 14 bases in the middle. Building the TCR beta libraries relied on iRepertoire HTBI primers, and CDR3 regions underwent Arm-PCR. Via MiXCR, TCRdb re-called the multiplex PCR reads, giving one row per CDR3 protein. In the table there are 440,000 or so distinct CDR3 sequences, around 14% of which are singletons. The sample was also reused in another study, on T cells in Graves' hyperthyroidism and ophthalmopathy.

Sequenced here: peripheral blood mononuclear cells (PBMCs), sampled at new diagnosis, from a patient treated with antithyroid drugs. V usage is TRBV7-3 and J usage is TRBJ2-1; D not certain. This clonotype was sampled from a woman in her 30s with Graves disease. CDR3: CASSSRTLSNEQFF. In DNA form, the CDR3 reads TGTGCCAGCAGCTCAAGGACCCTGTCGAATGAGCAGTTCTTC.